Included here is one TCR beta chain sequence, with context. The antigen this receptor binds is unknown. No per-base quality is available; no much larger clone lies one base away. This entry belongs to a study of blood T cell repertoires in COVID-19 (dated by TCRdb to about 2020). A note on the overall study: Samples from collaborators originated in the United States, Italy and Spain and spanned both the acute and convalescent phases of COVID-19. The material from the prospective study consisted of cDNA or gDNA derived from T cells, B-cell-depleted T cells, or PBMCs. Subjects who had been exposed to COVID-19, were actively infected with it, or had recovered from it provided the deeply sampled blood TCRbeta repertoires that made up the dataset. The repertoires were made available in a free public database intended to serve as a resource for research on the immune response to SARS-CoV-2. Samples were obtained from the ongoing ImmuneRACE study (first 160 participants) and from over 1,000 subjects provided by 6 global collaborators. The sample metadata nearly always contained a de-identified subject ID, COVID-19 status, age in years and sex. Where HLA class I and class II types were available, the types were taken from metadata supplied by the sample provider, not from assay-based typing.

V loses 5 bases, J loses 2 bases, and the germline ends lie 13 bases apart. Per the germline V gene (reference sequence), LNHDA is the CDR1 and SQIVND is the CDR2. The CDR3 holds 15 amino acids from the cysteine to the phenylalanine. CDR3 DNA only is kept here, 45 bases in frame from base 1. The collaborating institutions used their own protocols to collect whole blood in K2EDTA tubes. For TCRbeta analysis, collaborators shipped samples in one of three forms: frozen whole blood, isolated PBMCs, or DNA extracted from either of those sample types. The paper's findings and limits, for the study overall: How much clinical and demographic metadata was included differed by source and by participant, and the metadata was provided uncurated.

TCRbeta CDR3 regions were amplified from genomic DNA by means of the immunoSEQ Assay, a bias-controlled multiplex PCR. The paper's processing steps were these. The number of nucleated cells in each sample was estimated by amplification of reference gene primers within the assay. To quantify the absolute abundance of each unique TCRbeta CDR3 rearrangement, sequence reads were collapsed and filtered. For each sample, productive Simpson clonality was calculated as the square root of Simpson's diversity index over productive rearrangements. TCRdb provides this immuneACCESS table in a form limited to in-frame rearrangements. Some clones are lacking; in checked studies, under half of them reflect an unresolved V gene, and why the rest are absent is not known. V and J calls and clone size come straight from that table; D and trimming were deduced from the DNA. The sample profile shows roughly 20,000 clones; about 85% of them were found once. The top ten constitute 7.9% of the sample.

The sequenced sample consisted of peripheral blood. The V and J genes are TRBV19 and TRBJ1-3; TRBD1 might be the D gene, on 6 matching bases. This receptor was taken from a human donor with active COVID-19. The donor label of this sample is uncertain. The nucleotides are TGTGCCAGTAGTCCGTCAGGGGAGACTGGAAACACCATATATTTT. This is translated as CASSPSGETGNTIYF. Here the CDR3 is joined to the reference TRBV19 and TRBJ1-3 genes, and the full variable domain is: DGGITQSPKYLFRKEGQNVTLSCEQNLNHDAMYWYRQDPGQGLRLIYYSQIVNDFQKGDIAEGYSVSREKKESFPLTVTSAQKNPTAFYLCASSPSGETGNTIYFGEGSWLTVV.